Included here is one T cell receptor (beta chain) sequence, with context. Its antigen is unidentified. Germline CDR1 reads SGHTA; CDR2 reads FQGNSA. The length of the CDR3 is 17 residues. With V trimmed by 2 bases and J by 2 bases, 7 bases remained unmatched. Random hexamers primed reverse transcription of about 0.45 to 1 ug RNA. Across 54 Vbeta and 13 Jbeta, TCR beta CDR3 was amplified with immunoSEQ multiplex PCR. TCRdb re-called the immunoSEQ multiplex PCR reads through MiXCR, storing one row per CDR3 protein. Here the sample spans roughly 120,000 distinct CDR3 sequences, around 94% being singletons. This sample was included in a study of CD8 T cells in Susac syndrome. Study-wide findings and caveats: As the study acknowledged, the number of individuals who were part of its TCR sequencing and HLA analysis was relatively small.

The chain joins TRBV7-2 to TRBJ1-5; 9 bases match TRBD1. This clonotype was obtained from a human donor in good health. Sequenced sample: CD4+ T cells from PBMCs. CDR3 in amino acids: CASSLRFRTGGNQPQHF. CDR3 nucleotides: TGTGCCAGCAGCTTACGATTTAGGACAGGGGGCAATCAGCCCCAGCATTTT.